The T cell receptor beta chain under discussion was sequenced for a study of immune cell composition in non-small cell lung cancer. Across the whole study: Lung adenocarcinoma or squamous carcinoma made up most tumours.

The assay was immunoSEQ multiplex PCR, and TCRdb's table has in-frame clones only and misses some. Of 11,000 to 15,000 clones detected, roughly 80% appear once; the ten largest clones hold 11%. Trimming removed 1 base at V and 2 bases at J, with 10 bases between. This CDR3 comprises 14 residues. Germline CDR1 and CDR2: SGHRS and YFSETQ. The chain combines TRBV5-1 with TRBJ2-7; maybe TRBD1 (5 bases). The specimen sequenced was lung tumor tissue. The sequence was collected from a human donor with non-small cell lung cancer. In DNA, the CDR3 is TGCGCCAGCAGCTTGTCCCAGGGCACCTACGAGCAGTACTTC. Its translation: CASSLSQGTYEQYF. The whole variable domain, remainder taken from reference TRBV5-1 and TRBJ2-7, is KAGVTQTPRYLIKTRGQQVTLSCSPISGHRSVSWYQQTPGQGLQFLFEYFSETQRNKGNFPGRFSGRQFSNSRSEMNVSTLELGDSALYLCASSLSQGTYEQYFGPGTRLTVT.